A single TCR beta chain is shown here with its context. Using immunoSEQ multiplex PCR, the repertoire was profiled, and TCRdb retains in-frame clones only, with some absent. The data contain some 290,000 clones, around 81% of them seen just once; the ten biggest clones take up around 2.9%. This sample stems from a study of blood T cell repertoires in COVID-19. For the study at large: Sample material is recorded as cDNA or gDNA derived from T cells, B-cell-depleted T cells, or PBMCs.

V lost 1 base, J lost 6 bases, and 11 bases lay in between. This CDR3 comprises 15 residues. Per the germline V gene, CDR1 is SGHKS and CDR2 is YYEKEE (reference sequence). The receptor's source is a woman aged 60-70 years with active or convalescent COVID-19. Sample: peripheral blood. The chain employs TRBV5-5 and TRBJ1-6; a possible D gene is TRBD1 (5 bases). CDR3 sequence: CASSLPPGFNSPLHF. The CDR3 nucleotides read TGTGCCAGCAGCTTGCCCCCAGGGTTTAATTCACCCCTCCACTTT.